The 32 T cell receptor beta chains in this list originate from one sample, sequenced in a study of regulatory T cells in long-lasting Graves disease. The authors built TCR beta libraries using iRepertoire HTBI primers and Arm-PCR of CDR3 regions. TCRdb fed the multiplex PCR reads into MiXCR, producing one record per CDR3 protein. The data hold 350,000 to 500,000 distinct CDR3 sequences, with over 20% observed a single time. The time point: persistent/refractory GD, antithyroid drugs over 5 years with positive TRAb. PBMCs were the source of the RNA used for TCR sequencing. Source: peripheral blood mononuclear cells (PBMCs), taken when the disease was refractory, from a patient treated with antithyroid drugs. These receptors originate from a female donor with Graves disease.

This chain uses TRBV3-1 with TRBJ2-3, with D perhaps matching TRBD1 or TRBD2 (5 bases each). This CDR3 is built from 13 residues. V lost 2 bases and J lost 4, with 7 bases in between. The germline V gene encodes CDR1 LGHDT and CDR2 YNNKEL (reference sequence). The DNA of the CDR3 is TGTGCCAGCAGCCAAAGAGGGGCAGATACGCAGTATTTT. This gives the protein CASSQRGADTQYF.

This clonotype came up many times. V is TRBV28 and J is TRBJ2-5, with a possible D match to TRBD2 (7 bases). V gave up 3 bases and J gave up 4 bases, with 15 bases separating them. CDR3 length: 15 amino acids. Germline V gene data show CDR1 as MDHEN and CDR2 as SYDVKM. In nucleotides, the CDR3 is TGTGCCAGCAGTTTCGGATGGGGGGGGCGAGAGACCCAGTACTTC. Translating gives CASSFGWGGRETQYF. Together with reference TRBV28 and TRBJ2-5, the CDR3 gives the full variable domain: DVKVTQSSRYLVKRTGEKVFLECVQDMDHENMFWYRQDPGLGLRLIYFSYDVKMKEKGDIPEGYSVSREKKERFSLILESASTNQTSMYLCASSFGWGGRETQYFGPGTRLLVL.

The chain uses TRBV9 and TRBJ1-3; D not resolved. Trimming cost V 6 bases and J 1 base, with 11 bases left between them. This CDR3 comprises 14 residues. Per the germline V gene, CDR1 is SGDLS and CDR2 is YYNGEE. For the CDR3, the DNA is TGTGCCAGCACCCCCGAGGTTTCTGGAAACACCATATATTTT. Protein product: CASTPEVSGNTIYF.

In its sample, this clonotype was seen once. A much bigger clone sits one base away, suggesting this may be a read error. The chain employs TRBV20-1 and TRBJ1-2; D remains ambiguous. CDR3 size: 13 residues. The V gene's germline CDR1 is DFQATT and CDR2 SNEGSKA (reference sequence). Trimming took off 6 bases at V and 8 bases at J, with 19 bases between the two ends. The CDR3 is CSAPPLTRFGYTF. CDR3 sequence (DNA): TGCAGTGCCCCTCCCCTGACAAGGTTCGGCTACACCTTC.

The chain uses TRBV29-1 and TRBJ2-4; a weak D match, TRBD2 (7 bases). Trimming pared 1 base from V and 6 bases from J, leaving 10 bases between. From germline, CDR1 is SQVTM and CDR2 ANQGSEA. The CDR3 is 13 amino acids. As DNA, the CDR3 is TGCAGCGTTGAAGGCGGGGGCGGAAACATTCAGTACTTC. Encoded protein: CSVEGGGGNIQYF. Combining the CDR3 with reference TRBV29-1 and TRBJ2-4 gives the whole variable domain SAVISQKPSRDICQRGTSLTIQCQVDSQVTMMFWYRQQPGQSLTLIATANQGSEATYESGFVIDKFPISRPNLTFSTLTVSNMSPEDSSIYLCSVEGGGGNIQYFGAGTRLSVL.

The rearrangement joins TRBV28 to TRBJ2-3, with 8 nucleotides matching TRBD2. Germline V lookup: CDR1 MDHEN, CDR2 SYDVKM. The CDR3 is 17 amino acids. Trimming took 6 bases from V and 4 from J; bases not matched to a gene: 15. CDR3 region: CASRTHWDGRGADTQYF. For the CDR3, the DNA is TGTGCCAGCAGGACCCATTGGGACGGGAGGGGCGCAGATACGCAGTATTTT.

The chain couples TRBV20-1 to TRBJ1-1; maybe TRBD1 (6 bases). The ends were cut back, 6 bases at V and 7 bases at J, with 12 bases in the middle. Germline V CDR1 and CDR2: DFQATT, SNEGSKA (reference sequence). This CDR3 region has 11 residues. CDR3: CSAGQKFEAFF. CDR3 DNA: TGCAGTGCAGGACAGAAATTTGAAGCTTTCTTT.

This clonotype was found many times. The chain joins TRBV2 to TRBJ2-2, with TRBD1 matching 7 bases. With 6 bases clipped from V and 1 base from J, the junction kept 5 bases outside the gene matches. Germline V gives CDR1 SNHLY, CDR2 FYNNEI. The CDR3 has 15 residues. CDR3 loop: CASRADRMNTGELFF. For the CDR3, the DNA is TGTGCCAGCAGGGCGGACAGGATGAACACCGGGGAGCTGTTTTTT.

Many counts were recorded for this clonotype. The chain combines TRBV28 with TRBJ2-5; tentative D call: TRBD1 (6 bases). The CDR3 has 18 residues. The germline gives CDR1 MDHEN, CDR2 SYDVKM. V was pared by 4 bases and J by 2 bases, with 23 bases between. The chain's CDR3 is CASSSPRDHSRGQETQYF. As DNA, the CDR3 is TGTGCCAGCAGTTCTCCCAGGGACCACTCAAGGGGGCAAGAGACCCAGTACTTC.

The rearrangement joins TRBV7-3 to TRBJ2-1; 8 nucleotides agree with TRBD2. The ends lost 0 bases at V and 8 bases at J; junction bases unmatched: 6. CDR1 and CDR2 from the germline V gene are SGHTA and FQGTGA. There are 15 residues in the CDR3. The CDR3 loop is CASSLTAGDIDEQFF. The CDR3 coding sequence is TGTGCCAGCAGCTTAACAGCGGGAGACATCGATGAGCAGTTCTTC.

This clonotype was observed a handful of times. The rearrangement joins TRBV20-1 to TRBJ1-5; 9 nucleotides line up with TRBD1. J lost 0 bases, V lost 6 bases, and 9 bases had no gene match. Germline CDR1 reads DFQATT; CDR2 reads SNEGSKA (reference sequence). The CDR3 is 16 amino acids. The DNA for the CDR3 is TGCAGTGCCCCGGACAGGGGTAGCTATAGCAATCAGCCCCAGCATTTT. Protein product: CSAPDRGSYSNQPQHF.

Comment on this clonotype: A single base separates this from a much larger clone, so it may be a read error. This sequence joins TRBV28 and TRBJ2-2; perhaps TRBD1 as D (6 bases). Germline V gene data show CDR1 as MDHEN and CDR2 as SYDVKM. Trimming shortened V by 3 bases and J by 6 bases, and 11 bases separated the two germline ends. This CDR3 has 14 amino acids. CDR3 region: CASSFAGAAGELFF. CDR3 nucleotides: TGTGCCAGCAGTTTCGCAGGGGCGGCCGGGGAGCTGTTTTTT.

Points on this clonotype: Possible read error: a much larger clone is one base away. J is TRBJ1-6 and V is TRBV28, with 7 nucleotides matching TRBD1. From germline, CDR1 is MDHEN and CDR2 SYDVKM. Trimming cost V 5 bases and J 6 bases; bases outside gene matches: 7. The CDR3 sequence is 15 residues long. CDR3 nucleotide sequence: TGTGCCAGCAGTCCCTCAGGGGGAAGTAATTCACCCCTCCACTTT. It codes for CASSPSGGSNSPLHF.

The J gene is TRBJ2-3, the V gene TRBV5-1, with a weak D call TRBD2 (7 bases). The length of the CDR3 is 15 residues. Per the germline V gene, CDR1 is SGHRS and CDR2 is YFSETQ. V was pared by 3 bases and J by 2 bases, with 13 bases between. The CDR3 DNA sequence: TGCGCCAGCAGCTGGGGGGGCTCCCCCACAGATACGCAGTATTTT. It codes for CASSWGGSPTDTQYF.

This clonotype has ten or more counts. This chain uses TRBV6-1 with TRBJ2-1; TRBD2 matches 8 bases. CDR3 size: 17 residues. CDR1 is MNHNS, CDR2 SASEGT, per germline. The J segment lost 4 bases and the V segment lost 7 bases, leaving 15 bases of the junction unmatched. The CDR3 DNA sequence: TGTGCCAGCACCACAATCGCGCCCCGGGAGGGTTACAATGAGCAGTTCTTC. It encodes CASTTIAPREGYNEQFF.

This rearrangement joins TRBV28 to TRBJ1-4; TRBD1 might be the D (5 bases). CDR3 length: 16 amino acids. CDR1 is MDHEN and CDR2 is SYDVKM in the germline V gene. Trimming removed 8 bases from V and 11 bases from J, with 27 bases in between. The CDR3 region has the DNA TGTGCCAGCGGGGCCCCGGGAGGGGCCACCGCAGGGAAACTGTTTTTT. Its translation: CASGAPGGATAGKLFF.

This chain joins TRBV28 and TRBJ2-7; 8 bases match TRBD2. CDR1 and CDR2 from the germline V gene are MDHEN and SYDVKM. The J segment lost 4 bases and the V segment lost 5 bases, leaving 10 bases of the junction unmatched. This CDR3 is 15 amino acids long. CDR3 nucleotides: TGTGCCAGCAGTACCCCGGGGGGGCGTAAATACGAGCAGTACTTC. Translation: CASSTPGGRKYEQYF.

The CDR3 loop is CASSRDYSSGNTIYF. The CDR3 DNA reads as TGCGCCAGCAGCAGGGACTACAGCTCTGGAAACACCATATATTTT. The V gene is TRBV5-1, the J gene TRBJ1-3; D is perhaps TRBD1 (5 bases). V lost 4 bases to trimming and J lost 0 bases, with 11 bases between them. The germline gives CDR1 SGHRS, CDR2 YFSETQ. This CDR3 comprises 15 residues.

The V and J genes are TRBV28 and TRBJ2-1, with 9 bases fitting TRBD2. Germline V lookup: CDR1 MDHEN, CDR2 SYDVKM. The CDR3 has 16 amino acids. V gave up 3 bases and J gave up 4 bases; unmatched junction bases: 7. The CDR3 loop is CASSFLRTSEYNEQFF. The CDR3 DNA reads TGTGCCAGCAGTTTTCTCCGGACTAGCGAGTACAATGAGCAGTTCTTC.

This chain connects TRBV11-2 to TRBJ2-7, with 8 bases that match TRBD1. Germline lookup yields CDR1 SGHAT and CDR2 FQNNGV. The CDR3 loop spans 17 amino acids. Trimming removed 9 bases from V and 0 bases from J; junction bases left unmatched: 16. The CDR3 region is CASSIEKSGQGSYEQYF. The CDR3 nucleotides are TGTGCCAGTAGTATAGAAAAATCCGGACAGGGCTCCTACGAGCAGTACTTC.

The chain is built from TRBV28 and TRBJ2-1; 14 bases map to TRBD2. V lost 4 bases to trimming and J lost 8 bases; unmatched junction nucleotides: 10. The CDR3 sequence is 17 residues long. Germline V gene data show CDR1 as MDHEN and CDR2 as SYDVKM. The CDR3 DNA reads as TGTGCCAGCAGTTCTAGAAAGGGACTAGCGGGAGAACATGAGCAGTTCTTC. It encodes CASSSRKGLAGEHEQFF.

The V gene is TRBV12-3 or TRBV12-4, the J gene TRBJ1-2; D is ambiguous. Deletions cut 8 bases from V and 7 bases from J, with 14 bases between. This CDR3 has 12 residues. In DNA form, the CDR3 reads TGTGCCAGCCTCCGGGTATCAGGTGGCTACACCTTC. Amino acid sequence: CASLRVSGGYTF.

The V gene is TRBV18, the J gene TRBJ2-4, with a tentative D call TRBD1 (5 bases). This CDR3 spans 17 amino acids. V was clipped by 4 bases and J by 0 bases, with 16 bases between them. Germline assignment: CDR1 KGHSH and CDR2 LQKENI. CDR3 DNA: TGTGCCAGCTCACTGGTACAGGACCTCCTAGCCAAAAACATTCAGTACTTC. Its protein is CASSLVQDLLAKNIQYF. Filled out from reference TRBV18 and TRBJ2-4, the complete variable domain reads NAGVMQNPRHLVRRRGQEARLRCSPMKGHSHVYWYRQLPEEGLKFMVYLQKENIIDESGMPKERFSAEFPKEGPSILRIQQVVRGDSAAYFCASSLVQDLLAKNIQYFGAGTRLSVL.

There are a few counts of this clonotype. V usage is TRBV4-1 and J usage is TRBJ2-5; D remains unclear. The CDR3 contains 13 residues. Germline V gene lookup returns CDR1 MGHRA and CDR2 YSYEKL. Trimming removed 2 bases at V and 2 bases at J, with 6 bases between. CDR3 nucleotides: TGCGCCAGCAGCCAATGGTTTCAAGAGACCCAGTACTTC. It translates to CASSQWFQETQYF.

The chain uses TRBV4-1 and TRBJ2-5; tentatively, D is TRBD2 (6 bases). The CDR3 length is 14 residues. CDR1 and CDR2 from the germline V gene are MGHRA and YSYEKL. The V end was cut by 0 bases, the J end by 4 bases, with 9 bases between. This CDR3 is CASSQDSAGETQYF. In DNA, the CDR3 is TGCGCCAGCAGCCAAGATTCAGCGGGAGAGACCCAGTACTTC.

V and J are TRBV20-1 and TRBJ2-2, with 11 bases aligning to TRBD2. Germline V gene data show CDR1 as DFQATT and CDR2 as SNEGSKA (reference sequence). J was trimmed by 2 bases and V by 5 bases; bases with no gene match: 4. CDR3 size: 15 residues. The CDR3 reads CSAFGTSGNTGELFF. For the CDR3, the DNA is TGCAGTGCTTTTGGGACTAGCGGAAACACCGGGGAGCTGTTTTTT.

This clonotype has a count of ten or more. This chain uses TRBV28 with TRBJ1-2; D call uncertain. Germline CDR1 is MDHEN and CDR2 is SYDVKM. The CDR3 consists of 15 residues. Trimming removed 4 bases at V and 5 bases at J, with 17 bases between. In DNA, the CDR3 is TGTGCCAGCAGTTCCCCCATTTCTATGTTATATGGCTACACCTTC. It yields the protein CASSSPISMLYGYTF.

This chain links TRBV4-1 with TRBJ2-5; D may correspond to TRBD1 or TRBD2 (5 bases each). The CDR3 is 16 amino acids. Germline CDR1 reads MGHRA; CDR2 reads YSYEKL. Trimming removed 4 bases at V and 3 bases at J, with 18 bases between. CDR3 in amino acids: CASSPNMGVFKETQYF. CDR3 in DNA: TGCGCCAGCAGCCCAAATATGGGGGTCTTCAAAGAGACCCAGTACTTC.

The rearrangement uses TRBV11-2 and TRBJ2-1; the match to TRBD2 covers 7 bases. The CDR3 totals 17 residues. V lost 0 bases and J lost 8; bases outside the gene matches: 13. CDR1 and CDR2 (germline): SGHAT, FQNNGV. The DNA for the CDR3 is TGTGCCAGCAGCTTAGACCCGCCCGACCCGGCGGGGGATGAGCAGTTCTTC. Protein sequence: CASSLDPPDPAGDEQFF.

The chain links TRBV9 to TRBJ1-4; tentatively, D is TRBD1 (5 bases). The CDR3 loop spans 14 amino acids. CDR1 and CDR2 (germline): SGDLS, YYNGEE. V lost 0 bases, J lost 4 bases, and 7 bases lay in between. This CDR3 reads CASSVAGGNEKLFF. CDR3 bases: TGTGCCAGCAGCGTAGCCGGGGGTAATGAAAAACTGTTTTTT.

There are a few counts of this clonotype. The J gene is TRBJ2-1, the V gene TRBV9, with 7 positions matching TRBD1. Germline V lookup: CDR1 SGDLS, CDR2 YYNGEE. The J segment lost 0 bases and the V segment lost 3 bases, leaving 3 bases of the junction unmatched. This CDR3 region has 15 residues. In DNA, the CDR3 is TGTGCCAGCAGCGCCGGGACAGTCTCCTACAATGAGCAGTTCTTC. Translating gives CASSAGTVSYNEQFF. The complete variable domain, with remaining parts taken from reference TRBV9 and TRBJ2-1, reads DSGVTQTPKHLITATGQRVTLRCSPRSGDLSVYWYQQSLDQGLQFLIQYYNGEERAKGNILERFSAQQFPDLHSELNLSSLELGDSALYFCASSAGTVSYNEQFFGPGTRLTVL.

This clonotype was seen repeatedly, ten times or more. The gene calls are TRBV30 and TRBJ1-6; D unclear. Deletions cut 0 bases from V and 10 bases from J, with 13 bases between. This CDR3 has 14 residues. Germline assignment: CDR1 GTSNPN and CDR2 SVGIG (reference sequence). The CDR3: CAWSVAGFGSPLHF. CDR3 sequence (DNA): TGTGCCTGGAGTGTAGCTGGTTTTGGGTCACCCCTCCACTTT.